These T cell receptor beta chains were read from a single sample in a study of spatial heterogeneity in lung cancer. One entry per CDR3 protein, called by TCRdb with MiXCR from the 5' RACE reads. The sample includes around 26,000 distinct CDR3 sequences, 8.8% of them seen just once. The sample here was lung tumor tissue, taken at surgery. These receptors all stem from a male donor with early-stage non-small cell lung cancer. Both conserved end residues are part of each CDR3. The order of the fields is clone size, J gene, D gene, V gene, CDR3 protein, CDR3 DNA. The D gene is left open where the match is weak. Sizes are listed as once, few or many counts, or a class when the clone is expanded.

>few|TRBJ2-7|TRBD1|TRBV5-8
CASSLGRGRDEQYF
TGTGCCAGCAGCTTGGGCAGGGGGCGCGACGAGCAGTACTTC
>many|TRBJ2-3|-|TRBV7-2
CASSLMAWGTSTDTQYF
TGTGCCAGCAGCTTAATGGCGTGGGGGACTAGCACAGATACGCAGTATTTT
>many|TRBJ2-5|TRBD1|TRBV28
CASSLQGARETQYF
TGTGCCAGCAGTTTACAGGGGGCGCGGGAGACCCAGTACTTC
>few|TRBJ1-4|TRBD1|TRBV5-1
CASSHRGPRGEKLFF
TGCGCCAGCAGCCACAGGGGCCCCAGAGGTGAAAAACTGTTTTTT
>many|TRBJ2-3|-|TRBV27
CASSLTSTDTQYF
TGTGCCAGCAGTTTAACTAGCACAGATACGCAGTATTTT
>many|TRBJ1-1|TRBD1|TRBV7-3
CASSPQGATEAFF
TGTGCCAGCAGCCCACAGGGGGCCACTGAAGCTTTCTTT
>few|TRBJ2-3|TRBD1|TRBV5-4
CASSSQGARDTQYF
TGTGCCAGCAGCTCGCAGGGGGCGCGCGATACGCAGTATTTT
>many|TRBJ1-5|-|TRBV10-3
CAISGGNGNQPQHF
TGTGCCATCAGTGGGGGGAATGGCAATCAGCCCCAGCATTTT
>few|TRBJ2-1|TRBD2|TRBV6-6
CASSAELAGAGNEQFF
TGTGCCAGCAGTGCGGAGCTAGCGGGAGCGGGGAATGAGCAGTTCTTC
>many|TRBJ1-4|-|TRBV3-1
CASSPQRTNEKLFF
TGTGCCAGCAGCCCCCAAAGAACTAATGAAAAACTGTTTTTT